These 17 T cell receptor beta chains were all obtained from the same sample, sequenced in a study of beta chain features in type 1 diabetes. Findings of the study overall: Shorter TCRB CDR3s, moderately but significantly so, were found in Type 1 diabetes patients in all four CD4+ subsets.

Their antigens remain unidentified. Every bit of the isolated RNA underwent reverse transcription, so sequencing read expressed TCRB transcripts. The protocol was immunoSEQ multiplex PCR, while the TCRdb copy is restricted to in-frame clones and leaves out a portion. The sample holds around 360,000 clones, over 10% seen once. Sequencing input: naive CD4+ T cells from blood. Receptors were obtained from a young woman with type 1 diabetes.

CDR3 amino acids: CASSSRGLGVEKLFF. The CDR3 DNA is TGTGCCAGCTCATCCAGGGGGCTTGGTGTTGAAAAACTGTTTTTT. The V and J genes are TRBV18 and TRBJ1-4, with 8 bases that match TRBD1. The CDR3 loop spans 15 amino acids. Per the germline V gene, CDR1 is KGHSH and CDR2 is LQKENI. With 5 bases clipped from V and 7 bases from J, the junction kept 9 bases outside the gene matches.

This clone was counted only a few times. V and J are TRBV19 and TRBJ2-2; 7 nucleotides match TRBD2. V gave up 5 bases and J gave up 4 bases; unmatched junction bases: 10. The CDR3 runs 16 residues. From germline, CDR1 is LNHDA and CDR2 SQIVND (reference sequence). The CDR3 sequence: CASSAYSGRGTGELFF. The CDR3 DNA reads TGTGCCAGTAGTGCTTATAGCGGGCGGGGCACCGGGGAGCTGTTTTTT.

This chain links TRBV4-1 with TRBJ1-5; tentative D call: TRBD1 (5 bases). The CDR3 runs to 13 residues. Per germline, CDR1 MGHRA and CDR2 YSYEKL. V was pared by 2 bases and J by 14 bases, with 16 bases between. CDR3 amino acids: CASSQIGSRVEHF. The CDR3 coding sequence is TGCGCCAGCAGCCAAATAGGGTCCAGGGTGGAGCATTTT.

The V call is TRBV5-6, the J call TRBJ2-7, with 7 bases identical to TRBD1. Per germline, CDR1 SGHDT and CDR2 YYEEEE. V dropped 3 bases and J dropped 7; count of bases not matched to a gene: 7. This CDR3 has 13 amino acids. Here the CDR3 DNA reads TGTGCCAGCAGCTCGAACAGGGGAGCAGAGCAGTACTTC. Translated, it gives CASSSNRGAEQYF.

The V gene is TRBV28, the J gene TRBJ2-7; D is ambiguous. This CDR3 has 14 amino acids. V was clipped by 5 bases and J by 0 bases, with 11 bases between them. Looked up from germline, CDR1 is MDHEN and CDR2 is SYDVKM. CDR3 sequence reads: CASSPYTSSYEQYF. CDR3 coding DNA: TGTGCCAGCAGTCCTTACACCTCCTCCTACGAGCAGTACTTC. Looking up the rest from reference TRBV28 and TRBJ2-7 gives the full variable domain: DVKVTQSSRYLVKRTGEKVFLECVQDMDHENMFWYRQDPGLGLRLIYFSYDVKMKEKGDIPEGYSVSREKKERFSLILESASTNQTSMYLCASSPYTSSYEQYFGPGTRLTVT.

This CDR3 is CASGEVSWDEQFF. Written as DNA, the CDR3 is TGTGCCAGCGGGGAGGTCTCCTGGGATGAGCAGTTCTTC. The chain links TRBV2 to TRBJ2-1, with a tentative D call TRBD2 (6 bases). Trimming took off 8 bases at V and 8 bases at J, with 16 bases between the two ends. CDR3 size: 13 residues. From germline, CDR1 is SNHLY and CDR2 FYNNEI.

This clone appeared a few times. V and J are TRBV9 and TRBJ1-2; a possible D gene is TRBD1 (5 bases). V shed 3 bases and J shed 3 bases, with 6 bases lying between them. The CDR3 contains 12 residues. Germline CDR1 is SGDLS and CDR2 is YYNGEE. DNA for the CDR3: TGTGCCAGCAGCGCACAGGACTATGGCTACACCTTC. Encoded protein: CASSAQDYGYTF.

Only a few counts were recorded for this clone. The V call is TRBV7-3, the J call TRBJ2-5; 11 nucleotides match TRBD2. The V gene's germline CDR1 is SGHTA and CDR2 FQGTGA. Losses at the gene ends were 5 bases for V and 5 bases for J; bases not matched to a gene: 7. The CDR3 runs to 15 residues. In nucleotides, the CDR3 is TGTGCCAGCAGCCCGACTAGCGGGATGTCGGAGACCCAGTACTTC. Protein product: CASSPTSGMSETQYF.

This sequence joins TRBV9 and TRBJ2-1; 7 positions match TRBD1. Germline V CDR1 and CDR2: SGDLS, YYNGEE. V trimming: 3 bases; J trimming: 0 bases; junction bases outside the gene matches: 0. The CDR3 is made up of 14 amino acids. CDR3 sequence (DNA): TGTGCCAGCAGCGACAGGGGCTCCTACAATGAGCAGTTCTTC. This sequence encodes CASSDRGSYNEQFF.

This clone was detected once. This chain's CDR3 is CASSLSRTSDNEQFF. For the CDR3, the DNA is TGTGCCAGCAGCTTATCGCGGACATCCGACAATGAGCAGTTCTTC. The V call is TRBV7-3, the J call TRBJ2-1, with D perhaps matching TRBD1 (5 bases). The germline V gene encodes CDR1 SGHTA and CDR2 FQGTGA. The CDR3 covers 15 residues. V dropped 2 bases and J dropped 5 bases, with 13 bases sitting between them.

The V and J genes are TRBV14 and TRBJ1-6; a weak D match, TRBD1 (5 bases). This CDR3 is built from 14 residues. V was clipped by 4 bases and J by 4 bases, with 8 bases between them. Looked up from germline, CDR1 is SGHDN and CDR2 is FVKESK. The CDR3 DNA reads TGTGCCAGCAGCCCCGACAGTTATAATTCACCCCTCCACTTT. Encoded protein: CASSPDSYNSPLHF.

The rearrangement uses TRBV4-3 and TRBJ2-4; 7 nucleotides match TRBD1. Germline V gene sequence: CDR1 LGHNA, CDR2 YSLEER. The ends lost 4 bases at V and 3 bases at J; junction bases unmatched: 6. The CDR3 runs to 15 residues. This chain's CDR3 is CASSPRGTVKNIQYF. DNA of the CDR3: TGCGCCAGCAGCCCCAGGGGGACCGTCAAAAACATTCAGTACTTC.

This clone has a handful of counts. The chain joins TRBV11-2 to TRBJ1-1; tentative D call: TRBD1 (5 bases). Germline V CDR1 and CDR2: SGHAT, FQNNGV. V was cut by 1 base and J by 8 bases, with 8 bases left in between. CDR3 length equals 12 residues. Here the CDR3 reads CASSLGQIEAFF. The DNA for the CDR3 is TGTGCCAGCAGCTTAGGACAGATAGAAGCTTTCTTT.

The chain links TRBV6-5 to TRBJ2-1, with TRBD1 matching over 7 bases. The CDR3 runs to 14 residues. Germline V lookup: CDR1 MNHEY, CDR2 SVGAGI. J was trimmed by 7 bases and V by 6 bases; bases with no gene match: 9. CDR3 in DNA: TGTGCCAGCAGACCCTACAGGGGTCGTAATGAGCAGTTCTTC. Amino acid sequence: CASRPYRGRNEQFF.

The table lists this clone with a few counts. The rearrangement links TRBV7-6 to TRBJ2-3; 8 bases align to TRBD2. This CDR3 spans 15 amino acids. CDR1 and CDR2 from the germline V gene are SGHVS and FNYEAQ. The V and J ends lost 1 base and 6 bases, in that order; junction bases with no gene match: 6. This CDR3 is CASSLVSGGSDTQYF. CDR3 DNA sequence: TGTGCCAGCAGCTTAGTGAGCGGGGGTTCTGATACGCAGTATTTT.

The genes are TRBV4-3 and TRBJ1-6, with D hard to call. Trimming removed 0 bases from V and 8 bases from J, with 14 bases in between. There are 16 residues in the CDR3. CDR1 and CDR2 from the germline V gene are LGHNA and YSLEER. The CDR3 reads CASSQESRVGYSPLHF. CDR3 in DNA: TGCGCCAGCAGCCAAGAAAGCCGGGTTGGTTATTCACCCCTCCACTTT.

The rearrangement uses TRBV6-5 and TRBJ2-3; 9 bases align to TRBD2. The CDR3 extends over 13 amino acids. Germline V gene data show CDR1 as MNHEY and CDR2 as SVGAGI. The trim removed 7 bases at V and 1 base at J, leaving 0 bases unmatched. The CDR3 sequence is CASTSGGTDTQYF. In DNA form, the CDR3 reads TGTGCCAGCACTAGCGGGGGCACAGATACGCAGTATTTT.